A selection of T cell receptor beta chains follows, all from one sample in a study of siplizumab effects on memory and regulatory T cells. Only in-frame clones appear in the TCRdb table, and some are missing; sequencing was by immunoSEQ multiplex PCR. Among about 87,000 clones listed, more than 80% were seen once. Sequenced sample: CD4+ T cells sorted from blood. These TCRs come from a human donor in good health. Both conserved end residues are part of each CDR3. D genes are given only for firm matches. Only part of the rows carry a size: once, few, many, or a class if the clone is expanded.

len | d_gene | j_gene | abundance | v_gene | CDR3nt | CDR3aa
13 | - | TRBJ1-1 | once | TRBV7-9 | TGTGCCAGCAGCTTGCAGGGATTGGTTGAAGCTTTCTTT | CASSLQGLVEAFF
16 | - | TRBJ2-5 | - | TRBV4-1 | TGCGCCAGCAGCAAAGGGGCTAGGGTTGGGGGAGAGACCCAGTACTTC | CASSKGARVGGETQYF
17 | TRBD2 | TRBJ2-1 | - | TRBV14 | TGTGCCAGCAGCCCCGGCACACTAGCGGGAACATACAATGAGCAGTTCTTC | CASSPGTLAGTYNEQFF
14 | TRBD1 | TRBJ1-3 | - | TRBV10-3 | TGTGCCATCAGTGACGACAGGGTTAGAAACACCATATATTTT | CAISDDRVRNTIYF
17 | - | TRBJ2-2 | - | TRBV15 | TGTGCCACCAGCAGAGACGCCGGGAGACTTTTCACCGGGGAGCTGTTTTTT | CATSRDAGRLFTGELFF
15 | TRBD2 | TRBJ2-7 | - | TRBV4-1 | TGCGCCAGCAGCCAAGTTGCGGGAGGAGTATACGAGCAGTACTTC | CASSQVAGGVYEQYF
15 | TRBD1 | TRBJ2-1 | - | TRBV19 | TGTGCCAGTAGTATGGGACAGGGGCTGTGGAATGAGCAGTTCTTC | CASSMGQGLWNEQFF
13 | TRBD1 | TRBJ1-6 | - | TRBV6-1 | TGTGCCAGCGCTGACAGGGTTAATTCACCCCTCCACTTT | CASADRVNSPLHF
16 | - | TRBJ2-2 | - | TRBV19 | TGTGCCAGTAAGATTTCAGGGGCTAGAGACACCGGGGAGCTGTTTTTT | CASKISGARDTGELFF
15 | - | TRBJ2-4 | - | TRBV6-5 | TGTGCCAGCAGCCTCGCGAGGGACATGCAAAACATTCAGTACTTC | CASSLARDMQNIQYF
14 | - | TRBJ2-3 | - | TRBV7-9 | TGTGCCAGCAGCTTAGCTGGTCGGGCCGATACGCAGTATTTT | CASSLAGRADTQYF
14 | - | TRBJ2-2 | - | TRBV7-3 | TGTGCCAGCAGCTTATACCAGGGGACCGGGGAGCTGTTTTTT | CASSLYQGTGELFF
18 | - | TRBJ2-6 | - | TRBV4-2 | TGTGCCAGCAGCCAAGATTCCACCAGGCTAGGAGGGGCCAACGTCCTGACTTTC | CASSQDSTRLGGANVLTF
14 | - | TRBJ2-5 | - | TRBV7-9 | TGTGCCAGCAGTAGCGGTTTGTCAGTGGAGACCCAGTACTTC | CASSSGLSVETQYF
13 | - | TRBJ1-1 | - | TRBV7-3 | TGTGCCAGCAGCTTACAGGGAAACACTGAAGCTTTCTTT | CASSLQGNTEAFF
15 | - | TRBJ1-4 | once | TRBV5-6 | TGTGCCAGCAGCTTCTTCGGGGCGCCTAATGAAAAACTGTTTTTT | CASSFFGAPNEKLFF
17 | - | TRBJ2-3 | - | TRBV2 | TGTGCCGGGGACGCGGACAGTTCGGGCCGAACAGCAGATACGCAGTATTTT | CAGDADSSGRTADTQYF
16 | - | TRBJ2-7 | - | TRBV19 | TGTGCCAGTAGTAAACTCTCCGGCGATGTCAACTACGAGCAGTACTTC | CASSKLSGDVNYEQYF
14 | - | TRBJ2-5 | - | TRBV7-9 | TGTGCCAGCAGCCTCACGGTGTACCAAGAGACCCAGTACTTC | CASSLTVYQETQYF
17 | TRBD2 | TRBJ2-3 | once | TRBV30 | TGTGCCTGGAGTGTACGGGGTAGCGGGAGGGTGCGAGATACGCAGTATTTT | CAWSVRGSGRVRDTQYF
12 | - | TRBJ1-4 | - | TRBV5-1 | TGCGCCAGCAGCTTGTCCGGCGATAAACTGTTTTTT | CASSLSGDKLFF
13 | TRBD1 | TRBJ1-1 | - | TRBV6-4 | TGTGCCAGCAGTCTCACAGGGGCTTCTGAAGCTTTCTTT | CASSLTGASEAFF
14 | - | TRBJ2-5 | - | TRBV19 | TGTGCCAGTAGTAGGTTTGGGGGCTCAGAGACCCAGTACTTC | CASSRFGGSETQYF
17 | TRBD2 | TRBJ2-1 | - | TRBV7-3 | TGTGCCAGCAGCTCAACTGGCGGGAGTCTTCGATACAATGAGCAGTTCTTC | CASSSTGGSLRYNEQFF
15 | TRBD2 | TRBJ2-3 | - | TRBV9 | TGTGCCAGCAGCGGGACTAGCGGGAGAACAGATACGCAGTATTTT | CASSGTSGRTDTQYF
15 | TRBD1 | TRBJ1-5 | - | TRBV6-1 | TGTGCCAGCAGTGAAAAAAGGGACAGGGAGCAGCCCCAGCATTTT | CASSEKRDREQPQHF
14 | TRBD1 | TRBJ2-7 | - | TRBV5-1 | TGCGCCAGCAGCTTGAGACAGGGTCCCGTCGAGCAGTACTTC | CASSLRQGPVEQYF
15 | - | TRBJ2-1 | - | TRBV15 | TGTGCCACCAGCAGCAGTTTCTCCAGGCGAGGCGAGCAGTTCTTC | CATSSSFSRRGEQFF
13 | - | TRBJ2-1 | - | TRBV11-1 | TGTGCCAGCAGCGGGGACCCAAACAATGAGCAGTTCTTC | CASSGDPNNEQFF
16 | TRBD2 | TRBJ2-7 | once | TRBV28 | TGTGCCAGCAGTTCCCTTGCGTTAGCGGGAATCTACGAGCAGTACTTC | CASSSLALAGIYEQYF
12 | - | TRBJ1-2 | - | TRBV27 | TGTGCCAGCAGTCAGGGGATCGGGGGCTACACCTTC | CASSQGIGGYTF
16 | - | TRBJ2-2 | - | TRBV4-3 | TGCGCCAGCAGCCAAGATTCGGGAAGGAACACCGGGGAGCTGTTTTTT | CASSQDSGRNTGELFF
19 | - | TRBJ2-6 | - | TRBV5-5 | TGTGCCAGCAGCTTCTTACAGGGGGGGCGCCGTGCCGGGGCCAACGTCCTGACTTTC | CASSFLQGGRRAGANVLTF
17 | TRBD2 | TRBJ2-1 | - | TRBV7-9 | TGTGCCAGCAGCTTCCGACTAGCGGGATCGGTCTACAATGAGCAGTTCTTC | CASSFRLAGSVYNEQFF
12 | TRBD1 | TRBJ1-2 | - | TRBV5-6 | TGTGCCACCAGCAGGGGGCGCGATGGCTACACCTTC | CATSRGRDGYTF
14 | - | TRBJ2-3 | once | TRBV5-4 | TGTGCCAGCAGCTTGGCCGGGAGAGGAGATACGCAGTATTTT | CASSLAGRGDTQYF
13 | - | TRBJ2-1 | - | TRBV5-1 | TGCGCCAGCAGCTCGTCCCGAGGCAATGAGCAGTTCTTC | CASSSSRGNEQFF
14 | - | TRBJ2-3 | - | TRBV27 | TGTGCCAGCAGCTTCCTAGCAGCCACAGATACGCAGTATTTT | CASSFLAATDTQYF
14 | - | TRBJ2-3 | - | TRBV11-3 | TGTGCCAGCAGCATCGGAGCCGGCACAGATACGCAGTATTTT | CASSIGAGTDTQYF
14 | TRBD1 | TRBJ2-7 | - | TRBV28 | TGTGCCAGCATCGGCACAGGGGGCCACTACGAGCAGTACTTC | CASIGTGGHYEQYF
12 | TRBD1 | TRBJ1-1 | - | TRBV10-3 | TGTGCCATCGGGAAGGGGGCTAGTGAAGCTTTCTTT | CAIGKGASEAFF
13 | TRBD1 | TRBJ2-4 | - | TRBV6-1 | TGTGCCAGCAGGGAAGACAGGGGTTACATTCAGTACTTC | CASREDRGYIQYF
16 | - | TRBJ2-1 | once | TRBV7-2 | TGTGCCAGCAGCTCGGTCGGCAGGGGGGCATACAATGAGCAGTTCTTC | CASSSVGRGAYNEQFF
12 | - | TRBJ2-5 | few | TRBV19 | TGTGCCAGTAGTACCACTCGGGAGACCCAGTACTTC | CASSTTRETQYF
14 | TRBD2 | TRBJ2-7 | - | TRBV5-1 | TGCGCCAGCAGCTTCTTAGCGGGGGGGTACGAGCAGTACTTC | CASSFLAGGYEQYF